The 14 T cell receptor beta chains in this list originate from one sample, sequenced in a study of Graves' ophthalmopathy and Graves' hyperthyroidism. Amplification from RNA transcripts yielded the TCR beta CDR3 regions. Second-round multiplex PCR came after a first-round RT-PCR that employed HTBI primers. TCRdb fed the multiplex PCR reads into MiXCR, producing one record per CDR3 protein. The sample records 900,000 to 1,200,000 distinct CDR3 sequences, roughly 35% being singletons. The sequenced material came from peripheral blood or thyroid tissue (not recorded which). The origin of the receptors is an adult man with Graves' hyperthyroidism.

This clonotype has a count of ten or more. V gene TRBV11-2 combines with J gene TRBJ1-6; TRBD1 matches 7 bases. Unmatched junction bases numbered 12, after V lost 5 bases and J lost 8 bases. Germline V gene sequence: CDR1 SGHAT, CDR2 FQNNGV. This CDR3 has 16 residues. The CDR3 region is CASSPRQRGLDSPLHF. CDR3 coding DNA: TGTGCCAGCAGCCCCAGACAGAGGGGGCTAGATTCACCCCTCCACTTT. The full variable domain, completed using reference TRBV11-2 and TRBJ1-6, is EAGVAQSPRYKIIEKRQSVAFWCNPISGHATLYWYQQILGQGPKLLIQFQNNGVVDDSQLPKDRFSAERLKGVDSTLKIQPAKLEDSAVYLCASSPRQRGLDSPLHFGNGTRLTVT.

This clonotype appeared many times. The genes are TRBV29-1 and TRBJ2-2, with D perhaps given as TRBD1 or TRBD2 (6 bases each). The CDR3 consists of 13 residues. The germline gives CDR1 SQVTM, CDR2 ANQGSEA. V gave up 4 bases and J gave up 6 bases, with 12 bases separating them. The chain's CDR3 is CSVARGPPGELFF. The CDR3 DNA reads TGCAGCGTTGCCCGGGGGCCCCCCGGGGAGCTGTTTTTT.

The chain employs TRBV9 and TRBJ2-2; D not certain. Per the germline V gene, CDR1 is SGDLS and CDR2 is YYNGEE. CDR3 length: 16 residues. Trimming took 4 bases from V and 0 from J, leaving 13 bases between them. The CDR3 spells CASSQIPAANTGELFF. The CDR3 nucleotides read TGTGCCAGCAGCCAAATACCAGCCGCGAACACCGGGGAGCTGTTTTTT.

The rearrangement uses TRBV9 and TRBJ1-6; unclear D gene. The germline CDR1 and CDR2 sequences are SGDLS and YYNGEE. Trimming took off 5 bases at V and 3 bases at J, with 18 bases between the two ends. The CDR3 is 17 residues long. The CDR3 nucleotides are TGTGCCAGCAGTCCGGGGTCGGGGTTTGACTATAATTCACCCCTCCACTTT. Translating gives CASSPGSGFDYNSPLHF. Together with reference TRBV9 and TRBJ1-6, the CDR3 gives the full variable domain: DSGVTQTPKHLITATGQRVTLRCSPRSGDLSVYWYQQSLDQGLQFLIQYYNGEERAKGNILERFSAQQFPDLHSELNLSSLELGDSALYFCASSPGSGFDYNSPLHFGNGTRLTVT.

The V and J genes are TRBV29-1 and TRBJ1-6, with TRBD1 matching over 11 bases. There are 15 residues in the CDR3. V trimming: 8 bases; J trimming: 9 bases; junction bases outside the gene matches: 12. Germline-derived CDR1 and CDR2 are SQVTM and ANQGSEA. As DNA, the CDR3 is TGCAGCAGCCGAAGGACAGGGGGCTCTGGTTCACCCCTCCACTTT. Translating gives CSSRRTGGSGSPLHF.

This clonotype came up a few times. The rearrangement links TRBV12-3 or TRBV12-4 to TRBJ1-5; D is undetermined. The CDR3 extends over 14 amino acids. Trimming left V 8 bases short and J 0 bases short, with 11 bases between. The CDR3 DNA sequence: TGTGCCAGCGGATACAGTTATAGCAATCAGCCCCAGCATTTT. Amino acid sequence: CASGYSYSNQPQHF.

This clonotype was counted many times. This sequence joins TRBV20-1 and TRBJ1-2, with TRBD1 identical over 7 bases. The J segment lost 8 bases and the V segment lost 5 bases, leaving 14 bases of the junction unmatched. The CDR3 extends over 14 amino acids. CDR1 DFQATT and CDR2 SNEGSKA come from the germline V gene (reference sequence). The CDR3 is CSAYRDRAAGGYTF. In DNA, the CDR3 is TGCAGTGCTTACCGGGACAGAGCGGCGGGGGGCTACACCTTC.

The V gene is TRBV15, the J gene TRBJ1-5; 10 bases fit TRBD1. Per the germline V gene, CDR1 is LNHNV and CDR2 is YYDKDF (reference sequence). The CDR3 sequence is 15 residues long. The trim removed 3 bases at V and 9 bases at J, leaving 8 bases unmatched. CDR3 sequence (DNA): TGTGCCACCAGCAGTCCCGGGACAGGGGTTACGCCCCAGCATTTT. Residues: CATSSPGTGVTPQHF.

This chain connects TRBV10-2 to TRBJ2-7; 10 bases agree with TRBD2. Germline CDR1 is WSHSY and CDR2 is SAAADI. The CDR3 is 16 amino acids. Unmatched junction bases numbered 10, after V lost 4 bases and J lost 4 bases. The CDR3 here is CASSAPPSGSFYEQYF. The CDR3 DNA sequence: TGCGCCAGCAGTGCTCCGCCTAGCGGGAGTTTTTACGAGCAGTACTTC.

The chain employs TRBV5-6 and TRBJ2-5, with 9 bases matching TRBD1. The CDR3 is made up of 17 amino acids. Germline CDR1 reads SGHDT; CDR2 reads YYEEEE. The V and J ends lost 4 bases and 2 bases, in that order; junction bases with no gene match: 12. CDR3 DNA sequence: TGTGCCAGCAGCACCGGACAGGGGATGAGGGCACAAGAGACCCAGTACTTC. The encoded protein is CASSTGQGMRAQETQYF.

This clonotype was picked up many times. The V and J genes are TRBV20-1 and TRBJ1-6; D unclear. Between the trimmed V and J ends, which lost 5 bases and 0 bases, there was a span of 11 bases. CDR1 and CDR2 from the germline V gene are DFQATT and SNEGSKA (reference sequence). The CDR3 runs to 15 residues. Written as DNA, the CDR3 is TGCAGTGCTCGCCCCATCAGCTCCTATAATTCACCCCTCCACTTT. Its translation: CSARPISSYNSPLHF.

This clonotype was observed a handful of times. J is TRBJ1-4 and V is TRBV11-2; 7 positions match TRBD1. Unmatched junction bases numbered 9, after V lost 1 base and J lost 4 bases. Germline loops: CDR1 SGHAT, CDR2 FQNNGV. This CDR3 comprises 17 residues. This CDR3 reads CASSLGTGVQYNEKLFF. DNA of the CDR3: TGTGCCAGCAGCTTAGGAACAGGGGTGCAGTATAATGAAAAACTGTTTTTT.

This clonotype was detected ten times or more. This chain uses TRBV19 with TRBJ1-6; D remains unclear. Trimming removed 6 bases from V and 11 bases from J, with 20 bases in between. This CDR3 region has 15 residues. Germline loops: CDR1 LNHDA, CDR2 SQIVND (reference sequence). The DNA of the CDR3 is TGTGCCAGTAGGACAACGGGGAGCGGCGGTGCACCCCTCCACTTT. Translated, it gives CASRTTGSGGAPLHF.

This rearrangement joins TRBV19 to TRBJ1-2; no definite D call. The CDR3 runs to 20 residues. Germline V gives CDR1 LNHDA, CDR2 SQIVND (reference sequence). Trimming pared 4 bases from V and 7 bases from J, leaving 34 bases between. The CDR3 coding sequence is TGTGCCAGTAGTACCCTTGGTACCGGCCGTGTAAGGGAGGACGCCTTTGGCTACACCTTC. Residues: CASSTLGTGRVREDAFGYTF.